These 8 T cell receptor beta chains share one sample of origin, sequenced in a study of shared clonotypes between healthy human individuals. The repertoire was sequenced with immunoSEQ multiplex PCR; TCRdb's copy has only in-frame clones and lacks some. In the table there are fewer than 3 million clones, 80% to 95% of which are singletons. Sequenced material: naive CD4+ T cells from PBMCs. Subset specified: CD45RA+ positively selected. These receptors were taken from a man between 18 and 35 years old in good health. Some clones in this sample may be carry-over from other donors' samples.

The rearrangement uses TRBV27 and TRBJ1-2, with 9 positions matching TRBD1. Trimming at V came to 6 bases and at J to 0 bases, leaving 11 bases not matched to a gene. Germline V gene lookup returns CDR1 MNHEY and CDR2 SMNVEV (reference sequence). This CDR3 spans 17 amino acids. The CDR3 region has the DNA TGTGCCAGCAGCCCTTATACCGGGACAGGGTCTAACTATGGCTACACCTTC. It encodes CASSPYTGTGSNYGYTF.

Regarding this clone: Other DNA sequences in the sample encode the same CDR3. The chain employs TRBV28 and TRBJ1-1; tentative D call: TRBD1 (6 bases). V lost 4 bases to trimming and J lost 0 bases, with 12 bases between them. Germline V gives CDR1 MDHEN, CDR2 SYDVKM. The CDR3 loop spans 15 amino acids. The CDR3 region has the DNA TGTGCCAGCAGTTCAGGGGACCGAATGAACACTGAAGCTTTCTTT. Its translation is CASSSGDRMNTEAFF. The full variable domain, completed using reference TRBV28 and TRBJ1-1, is DVKVTQSSRYLVKRTGEKVFLECVQDMDHENMFWYRQDPGLGLRLIYFSYDVKMKEKGDIPEGYSVSREKKERFSLILESASTNQTSMYLCASSSGDRMNTEAFFGQGTRLTVV.

This clone has just one count. The chain links TRBV4-1 to TRBJ2-7, with unresolved D. The germline CDR1 and CDR2 sequences are MGHRA and YSYEKL. The ends were cut back, 2 bases at V and 0 bases at J, with 8 bases in the middle. The CDR3 contains 14 residues. Here the CDR3 DNA reads TGCGCCAGCAGCCAACTCCGGAGCTCCTACGAGCAGTACTTC. Its protein product is CASSQLRSSYEQYF.

The V and J genes are TRBV29-1 and TRBJ2-3; D might be TRBD2 (6 bases). Per germline, CDR1 SQVTM and CDR2 ANQGSEA. V shed 4 bases and J shed 0 bases, with 8 bases lying between them. CDR3 length: 13 amino acids. The chain's CDR3 is CSVGGTSTDTQYF. The CDR3, as DNA: TGCAGCGTTGGGGGGACTAGCACAGATACGCAGTATTTT.

The J gene is TRBJ1-6, the V gene TRBV5-1; D call uncertain. The CDR3 consists of 17 residues. Per germline, CDR1 SGHRS and CDR2 YFSETQ. V was pared by 6 bases and J by 2 bases, with 18 bases between. The CDR3 region is CASKTGPASAYNSPLHF. As DNA, the CDR3 is TGCGCCAGCAAAACCGGACCCGCGAGCGCCTATAATTCACCCCTCCACTTT.

The chain couples TRBV5-6 to TRBJ2-4; 11 positions match TRBD2. This CDR3 is built from 16 residues. Looked up from germline, CDR1 is SGHDT and CDR2 is YYEEEE. J lost 7 bases, V lost 3 bases, and 9 bases had no gene match. CDR3: CASSWGLAALRNIQYF. The DNA for the CDR3 is TGTGCCAGCAGCTGGGGACTAGCGGCCCTCAGGAACATTCAGTACTTC.

Details on this clone: Other DNA sequences in this sample translate to the same CDR3. The chain couples TRBV7-2 to TRBJ1-2; TRBD1 might be the D (5 bases). Trimming took 4 bases from V and 5 from J, leaving 8 bases between them. Per germline, CDR1 SGHTA and CDR2 FQGNSA. This CDR3 spans 12 amino acids. The CDR3 loop reads CASSSQGYGYTF. The CDR3 region has the DNA TGTGCCAGCAGCTCCCAGGGATATGGCTACACCTTC. The full variable domain, rest sourced from reference TRBV7-2 and TRBJ1-2, is GAGVSQSPSNKVTEKGKDVELRCDPISGHTALYWYRQSLGQGLEFLIYFQGNSAPDKSGLPSDRFSAERTGGSVSTLTIQRTQQEDSAVYLCASSSQGYGYTFGSGTRLTVV.

The CDR3 region is CSVQVSGANVLTF. The CDR3 region has the DNA TGCAGCGTCCAGGTCTCTGGGGCCAACGTCCTGACTTTC. V gene TRBV29-1 combines with J gene TRBJ2-6, with D uncertain. The germline V gene encodes CDR1 SQVTM and CDR2 ANQGSEA. The germline V and J ends were trimmed by 6 bases and 0 bases, with 6 bases remaining between them. The CDR3 has 13 amino acids.